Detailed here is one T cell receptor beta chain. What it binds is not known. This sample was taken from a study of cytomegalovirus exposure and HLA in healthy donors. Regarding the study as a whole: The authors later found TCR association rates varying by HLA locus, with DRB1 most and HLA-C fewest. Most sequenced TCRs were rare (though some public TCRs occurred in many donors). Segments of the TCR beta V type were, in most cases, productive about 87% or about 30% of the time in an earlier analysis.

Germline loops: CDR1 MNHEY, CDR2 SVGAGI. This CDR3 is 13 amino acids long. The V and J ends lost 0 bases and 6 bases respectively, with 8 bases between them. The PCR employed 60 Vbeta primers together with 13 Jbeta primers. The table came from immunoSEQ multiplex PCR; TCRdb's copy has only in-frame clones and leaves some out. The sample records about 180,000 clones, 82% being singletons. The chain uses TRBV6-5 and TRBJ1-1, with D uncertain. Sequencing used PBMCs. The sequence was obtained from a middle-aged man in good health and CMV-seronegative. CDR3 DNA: TGTGCCAGCAGTTACTCAGAGGGCGCTGAAGCTTTCTTT. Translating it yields CASSYSEGAEAFF.